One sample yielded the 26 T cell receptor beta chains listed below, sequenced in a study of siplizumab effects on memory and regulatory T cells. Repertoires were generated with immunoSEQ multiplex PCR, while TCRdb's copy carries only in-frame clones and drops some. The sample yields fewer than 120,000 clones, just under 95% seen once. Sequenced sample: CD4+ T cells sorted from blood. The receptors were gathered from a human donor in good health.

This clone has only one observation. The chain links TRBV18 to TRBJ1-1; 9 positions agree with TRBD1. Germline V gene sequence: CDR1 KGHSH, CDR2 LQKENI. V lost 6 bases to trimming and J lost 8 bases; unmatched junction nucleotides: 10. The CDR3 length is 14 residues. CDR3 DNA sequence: TGTGCCAGCTCGGTAGGGACAGGGAGGATCGAAGCTTTCTTT. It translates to CASSVGTGRIEAFF.

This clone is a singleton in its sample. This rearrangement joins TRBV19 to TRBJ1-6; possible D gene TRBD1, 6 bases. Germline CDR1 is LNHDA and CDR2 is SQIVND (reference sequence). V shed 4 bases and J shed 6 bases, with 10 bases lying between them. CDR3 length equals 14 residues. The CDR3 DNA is TGTGCCAGTAGTACGAGGACAGCTAATTCACCCCTCCACTTT. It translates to CASSTRTANSPLHF.

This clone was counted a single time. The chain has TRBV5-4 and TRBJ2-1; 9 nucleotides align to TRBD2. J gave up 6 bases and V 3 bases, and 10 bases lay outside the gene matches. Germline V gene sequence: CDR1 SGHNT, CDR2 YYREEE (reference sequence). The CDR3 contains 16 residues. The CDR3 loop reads CASSSLLAGGGNEQFF. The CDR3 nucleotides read TGTGCCAGCAGCTCCCTACTCGCGGGAGGGGGCAATGAGCAGTTCTTC.

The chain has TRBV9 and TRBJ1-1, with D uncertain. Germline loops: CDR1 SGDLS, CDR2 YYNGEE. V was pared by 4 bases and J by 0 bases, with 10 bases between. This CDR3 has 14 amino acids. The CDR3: CASSTGYMNTEAFF. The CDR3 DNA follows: TGTGCCAGCAGCACCGGGTACATGAACACTGAAGCTTTCTTT. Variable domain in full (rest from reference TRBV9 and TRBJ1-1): DSGVTQTPKHLITATGQRVTLRCSPRSGDLSVYWYQQSLDQGLQFLIQYYNGEERAKGNILERFSAQQFPDLHSELNLSSLELGDSALYFCASSTGYMNTEAFFGQGTRLTVV.

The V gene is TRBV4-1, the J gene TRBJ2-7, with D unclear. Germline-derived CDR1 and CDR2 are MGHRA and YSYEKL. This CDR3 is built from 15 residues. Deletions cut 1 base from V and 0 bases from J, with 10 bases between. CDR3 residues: CASSQAPGPSYEQYF. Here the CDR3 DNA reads TGCGCCAGCAGCCAAGCCCCAGGCCCCTCCTACGAGCAGTACTTC.

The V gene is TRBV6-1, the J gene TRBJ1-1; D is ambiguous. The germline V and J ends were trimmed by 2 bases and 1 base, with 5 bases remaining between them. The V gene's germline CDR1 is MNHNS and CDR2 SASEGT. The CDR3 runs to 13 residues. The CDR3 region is CASSEHENTEAFF. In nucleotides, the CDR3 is TGTGCCAGCAGTGAACACGAGAACACTGAAGCTTTCTTT.

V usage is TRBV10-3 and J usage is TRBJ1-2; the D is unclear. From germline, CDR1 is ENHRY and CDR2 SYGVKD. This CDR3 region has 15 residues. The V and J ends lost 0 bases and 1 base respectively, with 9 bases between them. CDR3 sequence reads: CAISESHRDNYGYTF. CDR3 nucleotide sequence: TGTGCCATCAGTGAGTCGCACAGAGATAACTATGGCTACACCTTC.

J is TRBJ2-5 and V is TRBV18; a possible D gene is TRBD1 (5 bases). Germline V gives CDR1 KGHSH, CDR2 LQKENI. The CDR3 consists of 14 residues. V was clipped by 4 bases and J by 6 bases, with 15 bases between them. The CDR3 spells CASSLSDSRKTQYF. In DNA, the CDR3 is TGTGCCAGCTCACTTTCCGACAGCCGAAAGACCCAGTACTTC.

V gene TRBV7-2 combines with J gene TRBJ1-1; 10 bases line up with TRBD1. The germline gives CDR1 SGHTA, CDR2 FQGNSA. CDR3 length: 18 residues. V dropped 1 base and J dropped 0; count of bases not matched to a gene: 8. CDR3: CASSLVPGQGPMNTEAFF. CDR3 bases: TGTGCCAGCAGCTTAGTCCCGGGACAGGGGCCCATGAACACTGAAGCTTTCTTT.

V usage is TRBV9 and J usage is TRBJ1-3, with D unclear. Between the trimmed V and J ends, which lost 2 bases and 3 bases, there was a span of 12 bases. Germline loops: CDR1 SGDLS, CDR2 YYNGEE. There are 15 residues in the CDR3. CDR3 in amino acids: CASSVRPADGNTIYF. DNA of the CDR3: TGTGCCAGCAGCGTTAGACCCGCTGATGGAAACACCATATATTTT.

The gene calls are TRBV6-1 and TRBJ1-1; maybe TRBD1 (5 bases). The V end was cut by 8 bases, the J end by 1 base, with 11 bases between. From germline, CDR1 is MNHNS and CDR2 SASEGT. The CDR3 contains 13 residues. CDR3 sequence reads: CASELTENTEAFF. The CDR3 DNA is TGTGCCAGCGAACTGACAGAGAACACTGAAGCTTTCTTT.

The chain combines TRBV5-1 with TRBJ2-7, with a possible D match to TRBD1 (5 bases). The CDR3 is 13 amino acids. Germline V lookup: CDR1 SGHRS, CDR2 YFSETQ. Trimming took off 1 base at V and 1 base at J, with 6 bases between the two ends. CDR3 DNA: TGCGCCAGCAGCTTGAGACAGTCCTACGAGCAGTACTTC. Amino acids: CASSLRQSYEQYF.

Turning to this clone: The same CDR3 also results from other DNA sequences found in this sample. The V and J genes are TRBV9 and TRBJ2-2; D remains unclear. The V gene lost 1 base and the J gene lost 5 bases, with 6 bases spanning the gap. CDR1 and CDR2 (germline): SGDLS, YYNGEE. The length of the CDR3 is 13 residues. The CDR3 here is CASSVIGTGELFF. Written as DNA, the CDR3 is TGTGCCAGCAGCGTAATCGGAACCGGGGAGCTGTTTTTT.

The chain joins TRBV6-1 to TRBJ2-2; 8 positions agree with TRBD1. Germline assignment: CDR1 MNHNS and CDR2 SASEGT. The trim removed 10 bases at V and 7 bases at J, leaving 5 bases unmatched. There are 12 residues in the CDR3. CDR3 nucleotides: TGTGCCACAGCGGACAGGGTCGGGGAGCTGTTTTTT. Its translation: CATADRVGELFF.

In nucleotides, the CDR3 is TGTGCCTGGACGAGGGGGCAGTATGAAAAACTGTTTTTT. This encodes CAWTRGQYEKLFF. V and J are TRBV30 and TRBJ1-4, with TRBD1 matching over 7 bases. V was clipped by 4 bases and J by 6 bases; unmatched bases: 5. Germline CDR1 reads GTSNPN; CDR2 reads SVGIG (reference sequence). This CDR3 has 13 amino acids.

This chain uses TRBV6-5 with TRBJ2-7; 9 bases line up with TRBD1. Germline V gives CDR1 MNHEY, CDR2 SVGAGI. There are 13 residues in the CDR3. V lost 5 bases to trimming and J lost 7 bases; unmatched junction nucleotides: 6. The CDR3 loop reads CASSRDRVGEQYF. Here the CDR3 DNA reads TGTGCCAGCAGTCGGGACAGGGTGGGAGAGCAGTACTTC.

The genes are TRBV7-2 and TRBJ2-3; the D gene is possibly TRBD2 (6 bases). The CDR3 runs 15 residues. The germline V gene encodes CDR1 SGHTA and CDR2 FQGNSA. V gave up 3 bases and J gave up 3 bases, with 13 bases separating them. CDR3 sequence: CASSLRVAETDTQYF. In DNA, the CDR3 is TGTGCCAGCAGCTTGCGGGTAGCGGAAACAGATACGCAGTATTTT.

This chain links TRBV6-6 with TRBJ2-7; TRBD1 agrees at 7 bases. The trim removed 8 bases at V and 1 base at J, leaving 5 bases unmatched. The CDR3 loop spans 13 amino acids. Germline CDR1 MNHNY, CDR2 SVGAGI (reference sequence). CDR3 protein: CASRMTGSYEQYF. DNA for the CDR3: TGTGCCAGCCGAATGACAGGGTCCTACGAGCAGTACTTC.

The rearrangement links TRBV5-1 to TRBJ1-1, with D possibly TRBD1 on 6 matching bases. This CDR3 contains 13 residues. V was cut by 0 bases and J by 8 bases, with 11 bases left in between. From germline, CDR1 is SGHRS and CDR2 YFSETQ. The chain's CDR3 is CASSLVRGSEAFF. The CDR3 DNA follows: TGCGCCAGCAGCTTGGTGAGGGGGAGCGAAGCTTTCTTT.

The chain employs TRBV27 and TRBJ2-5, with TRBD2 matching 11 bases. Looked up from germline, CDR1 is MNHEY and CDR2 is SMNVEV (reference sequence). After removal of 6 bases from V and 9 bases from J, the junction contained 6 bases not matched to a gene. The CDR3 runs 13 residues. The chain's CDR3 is CASRVAGGDAQYF. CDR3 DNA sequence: TGTGCCAGCAGGGTAGCGGGAGGGGACGCCCAGTACTTC.

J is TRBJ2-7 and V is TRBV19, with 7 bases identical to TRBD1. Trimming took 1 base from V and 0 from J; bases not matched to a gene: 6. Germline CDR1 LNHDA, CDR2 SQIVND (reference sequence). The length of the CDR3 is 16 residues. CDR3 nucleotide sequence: TGTGCCAGTAGTATAGCCGCTCCAGGGGGCTCCTACGAGCAGTACTTC. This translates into CASSIAAPGGSYEQYF.

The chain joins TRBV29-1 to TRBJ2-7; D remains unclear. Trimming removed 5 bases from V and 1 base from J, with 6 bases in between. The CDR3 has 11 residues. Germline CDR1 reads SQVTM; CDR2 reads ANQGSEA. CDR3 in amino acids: CSVLGSYEQYF. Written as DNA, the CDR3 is TGCAGCGTTCTAGGGTCCTACGAGCAGTACTTC.

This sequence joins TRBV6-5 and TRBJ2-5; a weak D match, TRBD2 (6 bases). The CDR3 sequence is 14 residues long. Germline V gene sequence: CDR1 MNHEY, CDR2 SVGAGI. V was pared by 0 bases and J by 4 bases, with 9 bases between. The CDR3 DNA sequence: TGTGCCAGCAGTTACTCGGCGGGAAGAGAGACCCAGTACTTC. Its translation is CASSYSAGRETQYF.

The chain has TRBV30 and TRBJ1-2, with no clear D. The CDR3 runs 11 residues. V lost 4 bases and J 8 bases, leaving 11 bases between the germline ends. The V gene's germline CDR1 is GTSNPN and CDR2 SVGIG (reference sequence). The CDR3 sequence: CAWTRPEGYTF. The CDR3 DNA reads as TGTGCCTGGACGCGCCCAGAGGGCTACACCTTC.

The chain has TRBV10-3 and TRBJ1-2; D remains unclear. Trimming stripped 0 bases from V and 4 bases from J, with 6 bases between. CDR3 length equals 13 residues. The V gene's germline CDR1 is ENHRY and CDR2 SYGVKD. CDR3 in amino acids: CAISESGIYGYTF. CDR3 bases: TGTGCCATCAGTGAGTCGGGGATCTATGGCTACACCTTC.

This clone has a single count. This CDR3 reads CASRRGGQVDGYTF. Here the CDR3 DNA reads TGTGCCAGCAGAAGGGGGGGACAGGTGGATGGCTACACCTTC. The rearrangement joins TRBV6-5 to TRBJ1-2, with 8 bases aligning to TRBD1. V shed 6 bases and J 6 bases; nucleotides not matched to a gene: 9. The CDR3 totals 14 residues. Germline V gene sequence: CDR1 MNHEY, CDR2 SVGAGI.